Reported below is one TCR beta chain. Its specificity is unknown. The sample is drawn from a study of T cell responses to AZD1222 COVID-19 vaccine. General observations from the study: There were vaccine-associated CD4 TCRs across spike, dominant at 160-218 and 743-854. Donors were largely white British and mainly female; clonal diversity was possibly underestimated.

Clones were sequenced by immunoSEQ multiplex PCR, and TCRdb holds only the in-frame ones, with some missing. The sample lists nearly 110,000 clones, less than 95% occurring once. CDR3 length: 15 amino acids. Germline CDR1 LGHNA, CDR2 YNFKEQ. V was clipped by 0 bases and J by 6 bases; unmatched bases: 4. The sample here was peripheral blood, taken 28 days after the second AZD1222 dose. V and J are TRBV4-2 and TRBJ2-2; 7 bases are shared with TRBD1. This receptor was identified in an adult who received the AZD1222 COVID-19 vaccine. As DNA, the CDR3 is TGTGCCAGCAGCCAAGACGAGGGGGCACCCGGGGAGCTGTTTTTT. Translation gives CASSQDEGAPGELFF.